These T cell receptor beta chains were read from a single sample in a study of blood T cell repertoires in COVID-19. The protocol was immunoSEQ multiplex PCR, while the TCRdb copy is restricted to in-frame clones and leaves out a portion. The table shows roughly 200,000 clones, with around 79% occurring only once. The sample taken for sequencing was peripheral blood. The receptor set was obtained from a woman aged 40-49 years with COVID-19, enrolled during active disease. Both conserved end residues are part of each CDR3. Fields, in order: CDR3 DNA, CDR3 protein, V gene, D gene, J gene. The D gene is left open where the match is weak.

DNA: TGCAGCGTTGGGGAGGGGAGCTATGGCTACACCTTC
CDR3: CSVGEGSYGYTF
V: TRBV29-1
D: .
J: TRBJ1-2

DNA: TGCGCCAAAGCCTGGGGGACTAGCGGTTCGAATACGCAGTATTTT
CDR3: CAKAWGTSGSNTQYF
V: TRBV5-1
D: TRBD2
J: TRBJ2-3

DNA: TGTGCCAGCAGCGGAGGACGCTATAGCAATCAGCCCCAGCATTTT
CDR3: CASSGGRYSNQPQHF
V: TRBV5-6
D: .
J: TRBJ1-5

DNA: TGTGCCAGCACCCGACTAGCGGGAGTGGGGGAGCTGTTTTTT
CDR3: CASTRLAGVGELFF
V: TRBV13
D: TRBD2
J: TRBJ2-2

DNA: TGTGCCAGCAGTCGGGACATCTCAAATTCACCCCTCCACTTT
CDR3: CASSRDISNSPLHF
V: TRBV6-5
D: .
J: TRBJ1-6

DNA: TGTGCCAGCAGCCAAGCCGTCCTAACTAGCTCCTATAATTCACCCCTCCACTTT
CDR3: CASSQAVLTSSYNSPLHF
V: TRBV3-1/TRBV3-2
D: .
J: TRBJ1-6

DNA: TGTGCCTGGAGCCCACAGGGGGCCAGGGGCACTGAAGCTTTCTTT
CDR3: CAWSPQGARGTEAFF
V: TRBV30
D: TRBD1
J: TRBJ1-1

DNA: TGTGCCAGCTCACCAGACAGGGTCCAGCCCCAGCATTTT
CDR3: CASSPDRVQPQHF
V: TRBV18
D: TRBD1
J: TRBJ1-5

DNA: TGTGCCAGCAGCTTCTCCGGGGGCAATGAGCAGTTCTTC
CDR3: CASSFSGGNEQFF
V: TRBV7-3
D: .
J: TRBJ2-1

DNA: TGTGCCAGCAGCTTTTGGGTGGCCGAGGCTGAGACCCAGTACTTC
CDR3: CASSFWVAEAETQYF
V: TRBV7-9
D: .
J: TRBJ2-5